Given below is one T cell receptor beta chain in context. The record originates from a study of blood T cell repertoires in COVID-19. Looking at the study overall: Specimens from acute and convalescent COVID-19 originated in the United States, Italy and Spain. Sample material is recorded as cDNA or gDNA derived from T cells, B-cell-depleted T cells, or PBMCs.

Original methodology: Amplification of reference gene primers provided the estimated nucleated cell counts. Clones were sequenced by immunoSEQ multiplex PCR, and TCRdb holds only the in-frame ones, with some missing. V, J and clone size reflect that table, while D and trimming were determined from the DNA. Counted here are about 240,000 clones, around 90% occurring once; the ten biggest clones make up under 0.95%. The V gene end was trimmed by 2 bases and the J gene end by 5 bases; junction bases not matched to a gene: 5. The CDR3 runs to 15 residues. Germline values: CDR1 LGHDT, CDR2 YNNKEL (reference sequence).

This sequence joins TRBV3-1 (or the pseudogene TRBV3-2) and TRBJ2-5; 10 bases are a match to TRBD2. The receptor was isolated from a woman aged 30 to 39 with acute or convalescent COVID-19. Material: peripheral blood. CDR3 nucleotide sequence: TGTGCCAGCAGCCAACTAGCGGGAGTGGTTGAGACCCAGTACTTC. As protein: CASSQLAGVVETQYF.